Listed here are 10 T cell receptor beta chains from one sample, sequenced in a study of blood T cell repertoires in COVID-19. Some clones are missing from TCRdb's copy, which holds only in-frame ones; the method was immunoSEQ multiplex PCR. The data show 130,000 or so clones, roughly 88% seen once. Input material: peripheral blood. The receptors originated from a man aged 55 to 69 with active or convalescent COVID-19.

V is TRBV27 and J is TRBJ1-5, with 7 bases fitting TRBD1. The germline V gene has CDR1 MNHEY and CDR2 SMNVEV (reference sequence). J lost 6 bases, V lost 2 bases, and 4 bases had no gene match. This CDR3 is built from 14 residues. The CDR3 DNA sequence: TGTGCCAGCAGTTTAACAGGGGCTGGTCAGCCCCAGCATTTT. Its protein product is CASSLTGAGQPQHF.

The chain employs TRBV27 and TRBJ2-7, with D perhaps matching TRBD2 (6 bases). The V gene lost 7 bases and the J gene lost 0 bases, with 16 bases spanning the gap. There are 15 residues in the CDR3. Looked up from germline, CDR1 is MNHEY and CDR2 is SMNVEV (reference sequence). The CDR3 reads CASNFRGTGSYEQYF. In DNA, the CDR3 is TGTGCCAGCAATTTTCGGGGGACTGGCTCCTACGAGCAGTACTTC.

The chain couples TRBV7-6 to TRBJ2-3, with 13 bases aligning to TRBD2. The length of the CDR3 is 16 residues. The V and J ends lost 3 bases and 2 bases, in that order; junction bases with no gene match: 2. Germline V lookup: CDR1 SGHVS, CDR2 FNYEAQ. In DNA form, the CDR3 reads TGTGCCAGCAGCTTTGGACTAGCGGGAGTCACAGATACGCAGTATTTT. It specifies CASSFGLAGVTDTQYF.

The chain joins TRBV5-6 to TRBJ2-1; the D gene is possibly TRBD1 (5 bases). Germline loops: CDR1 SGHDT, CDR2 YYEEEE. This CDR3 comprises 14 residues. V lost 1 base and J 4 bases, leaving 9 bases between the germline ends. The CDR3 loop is CASSLWAGYNEQFF. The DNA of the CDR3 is TGTGCCAGCAGCTTGTGGGCAGGGTACAATGAGCAGTTCTTC.

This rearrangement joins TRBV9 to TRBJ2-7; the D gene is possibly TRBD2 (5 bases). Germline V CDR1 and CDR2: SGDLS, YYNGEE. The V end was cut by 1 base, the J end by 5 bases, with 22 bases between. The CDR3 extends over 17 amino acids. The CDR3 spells CASSVTSSNGIYHEQYF. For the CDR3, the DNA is TGTGCCAGCAGCGTAACTTCCAGTAACGGGATCTACCACGAGCAGTACTTC.

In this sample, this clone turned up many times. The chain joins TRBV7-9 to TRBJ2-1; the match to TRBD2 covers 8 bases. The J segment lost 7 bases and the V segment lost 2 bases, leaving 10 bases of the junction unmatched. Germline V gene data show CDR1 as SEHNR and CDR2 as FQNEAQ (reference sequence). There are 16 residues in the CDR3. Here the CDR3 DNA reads TGTGCCAGCAGCTTATATGGGGGTAGCGGGATGAATGAGCAGTTCTTC. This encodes CASSLYGGSGMNEQFF.

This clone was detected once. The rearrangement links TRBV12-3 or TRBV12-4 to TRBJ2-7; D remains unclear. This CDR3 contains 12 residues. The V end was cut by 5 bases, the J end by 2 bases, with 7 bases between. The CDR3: CASSLYTYEQYF. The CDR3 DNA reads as TGTGCCAGCAGTCTTTACACCTACGAGCAGTACTTC.

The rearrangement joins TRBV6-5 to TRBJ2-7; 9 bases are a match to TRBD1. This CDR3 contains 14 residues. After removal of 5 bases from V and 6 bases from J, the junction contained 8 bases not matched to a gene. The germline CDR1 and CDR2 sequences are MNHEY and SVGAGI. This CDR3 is CASSRGQGISEQYF. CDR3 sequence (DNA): TGTGCCAGCAGTAGGGGACAGGGCATCAGCGAGCAGTACTTC.

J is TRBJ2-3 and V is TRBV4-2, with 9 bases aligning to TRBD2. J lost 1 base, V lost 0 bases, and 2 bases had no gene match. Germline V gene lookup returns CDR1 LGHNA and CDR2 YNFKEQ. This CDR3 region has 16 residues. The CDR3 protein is CASSQEASGGTDTQYF. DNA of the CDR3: TGTGCCAGCAGCCAAGAAGCTAGCGGGGGCACAGATACGCAGTATTTT.

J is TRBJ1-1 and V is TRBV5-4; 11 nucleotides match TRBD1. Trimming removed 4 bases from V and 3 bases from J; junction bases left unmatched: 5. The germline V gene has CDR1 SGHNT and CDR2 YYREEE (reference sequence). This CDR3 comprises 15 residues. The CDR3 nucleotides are TGTGCCAGCAGCACAAGGGACAGGGGGGACACTGAAGCTTTCTTT. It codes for CASSTRDRGDTEAFF.